This T cell receptor beta chain was identified during a study of low-dose radiotherapy and immunotherapy resistance in tumors. As for the study in general: Study patients were administered oral aspirin at 300 mg daily for four cycles from cycle 1 day 1.

TRAV- and TRBV-specific primers were used for first-strand cDNA, which covered alpha and beta chains. The authors ran around 19 PCR cycles to amplify TCRs with a constant-region primer and V-primer adapter. TCRdb called the reads again in MiXCR, with one record for every CDR3 protein. The sample consists of roughly 10,000 distinct CDR3 sequences, about half of them appearing once. The germline gives CDR1 MDHEN, CDR2 SYDVKM. V was clipped by 3 bases and J by 2 bases, with 11 bases between them. The CDR3 runs to 15 residues. Low-dose radiotherapy, low-dose cyclophosphamide, aspirin, ipilimumab and nivolumab were all given to the donors.

This TCR was recovered from a human donor with advanced metastatic prostate, ovarian, gallbladder or colorectal cancer (not recorded which). This table probably holds off-target reads from a library built for another chain. V is TRBV28 and J is TRBJ1-5; D call uncertain. This CDR3 is CASSFNVMGNQPQHF. CDR3 bases: TGTGCCAGCAGTTTTAACGTGATGGGCAATCAGCCCCAGCATTTT.